Sequencing of this TCR beta chain was carried out in a study of immune characterization of retroperitoneal liposarcoma. This clonotype was found a few times. TCRdb re-analysed the PCR reads in MiXCR, keeping a single row per CDR3 protein. The sample lists 7,000 to 8,500 distinct CDR3 sequences; roughly 39% were seen once. Sequencing input: tumor tissue. The clonotype originates from a male donor with retroperitoneal liposarcoma.

CDR3 DNA sequence: TGTGCCAGCAGTGGGCAGGGTGCCGGGGAGCTGTTTTTT. It specifies CASSGQGAGELFF. V is TRBV6-5 and J is TRBJ2-2; D perhaps matches TRBD1 (5 bases). Germline CDR1 reads MNHEY; CDR2 reads SVGAGI. The CDR3 has 13 amino acids. The V gene lost 5 bases and the J gene lost 6 bases, with 10 bases spanning the gap.